This T cell receptor beta chain comes out of a study of tumor and adjacent non-tumor tissue in lung cancer. Study information: On average, productive TCRbeta reads reached roughly 3.9 million per sample. Findings of the study overall: Patients with more diverse tumor TCRs had worse survival. Significantly higher TCR diversity was found in tumor than normal lung.

This clonotype was picked up a small number of times. What it recognizes is unknown. This may be a read error, as it is one base from a much larger clone. TCRbeta libraries were built with three rounds of nested PCR, modified from ARM-PCR. One entry per CDR3 protein results from TCRdb running MiXCR on the multiplex PCR reads. The sample includes some 100,000 distinct CDR3 sequences, approximately 80% seen only once; the top ten take approximately 28%. The CDR3 spans 14 residues. In germline, CDR1 is SQVTM, CDR2 ANQGSEA. This sample's RNA came from whole unsorted tissue. Distant lung tissue was collected more than 3 cm away from the tumor edge. Between August and November 2014, newly diagnosed, chemotherapy-naive lung cancer patients underwent thoracic surgery in China.

The TCR originated in a man aged 55 to 70 with small cell lung cancer. The chain joins TRBV29-1 to TRBJ2-3; possibly TRBD2 for D (5 bases). The sequenced sample consisted of distant non-tumor lung tissue. In DNA, the CDR3 is TGCAACGTTGAGCGGTTTACCAGCACAGATACGCAGTATTTT. Its protein product is CNVERFTSTDTQYF.